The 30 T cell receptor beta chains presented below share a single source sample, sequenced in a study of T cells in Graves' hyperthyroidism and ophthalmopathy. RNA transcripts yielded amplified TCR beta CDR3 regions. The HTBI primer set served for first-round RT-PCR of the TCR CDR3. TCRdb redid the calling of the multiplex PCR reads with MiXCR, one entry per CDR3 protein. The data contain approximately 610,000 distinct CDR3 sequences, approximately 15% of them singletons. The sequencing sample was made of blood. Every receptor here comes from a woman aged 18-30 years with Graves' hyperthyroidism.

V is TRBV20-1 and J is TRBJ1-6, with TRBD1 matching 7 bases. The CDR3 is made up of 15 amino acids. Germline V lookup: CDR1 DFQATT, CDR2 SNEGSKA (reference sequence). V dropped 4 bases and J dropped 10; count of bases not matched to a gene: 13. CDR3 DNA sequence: TGCAGTGCTATTCACCCTCGGACAGGCGACTCACCCCTCCACTTT. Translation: CSAIHPRTGDSPLHF.

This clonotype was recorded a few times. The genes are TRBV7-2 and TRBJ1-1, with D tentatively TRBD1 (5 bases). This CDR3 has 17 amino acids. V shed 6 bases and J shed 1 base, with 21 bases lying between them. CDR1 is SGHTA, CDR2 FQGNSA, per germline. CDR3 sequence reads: CASSESVWWRGNTEAFF. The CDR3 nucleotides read TGTGCCAGCAGTGAAAGCGTTTGGTGGAGGGGGAACACTGAAGCTTTCTTT.

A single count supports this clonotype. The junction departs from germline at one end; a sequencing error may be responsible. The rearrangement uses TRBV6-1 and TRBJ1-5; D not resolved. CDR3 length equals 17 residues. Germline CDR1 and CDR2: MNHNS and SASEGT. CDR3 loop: CAGSFLTEAKRNQPQHF. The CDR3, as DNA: TGTGCCGGCAGCTTCTTGACGGAGGCTAAACGAAATCAGCCCCAGCATTTT.

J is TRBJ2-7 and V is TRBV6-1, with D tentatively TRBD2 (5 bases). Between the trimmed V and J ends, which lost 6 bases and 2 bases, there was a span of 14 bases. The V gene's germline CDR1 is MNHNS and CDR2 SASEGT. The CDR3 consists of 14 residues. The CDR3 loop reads CASSRPGITYEQYF. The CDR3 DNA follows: TGTGCCAGCAGCCGGCCCGGGATCACCTACGAGCAGTACTTC.

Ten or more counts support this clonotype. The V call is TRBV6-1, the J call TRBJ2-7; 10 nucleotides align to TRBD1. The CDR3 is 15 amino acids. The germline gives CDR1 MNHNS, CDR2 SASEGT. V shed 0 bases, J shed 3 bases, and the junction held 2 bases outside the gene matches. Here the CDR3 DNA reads TGTGCCAGCAGTGAAGCCGGGACAGGGGACTACGAGCAGTACTTC. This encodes CASSEAGTGDYEQYF.

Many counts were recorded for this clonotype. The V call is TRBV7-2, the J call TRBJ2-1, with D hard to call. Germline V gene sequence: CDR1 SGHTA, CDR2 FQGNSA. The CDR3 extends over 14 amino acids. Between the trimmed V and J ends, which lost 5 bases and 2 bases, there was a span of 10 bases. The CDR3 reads CASSPPRAYNEQFF. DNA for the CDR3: TGTGCCAGCAGCCCGCCCCGGGCCTACAATGAGCAGTTCTTC.

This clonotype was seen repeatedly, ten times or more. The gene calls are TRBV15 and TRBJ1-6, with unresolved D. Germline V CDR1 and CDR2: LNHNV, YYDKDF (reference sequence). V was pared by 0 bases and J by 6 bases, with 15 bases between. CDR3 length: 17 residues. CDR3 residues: CATSRDPLLELNSPLHF. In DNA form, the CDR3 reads TGTGCCACCAGCAGAGATCCCCTTCTAGAACTTAATTCACCCCTCCACTTT.

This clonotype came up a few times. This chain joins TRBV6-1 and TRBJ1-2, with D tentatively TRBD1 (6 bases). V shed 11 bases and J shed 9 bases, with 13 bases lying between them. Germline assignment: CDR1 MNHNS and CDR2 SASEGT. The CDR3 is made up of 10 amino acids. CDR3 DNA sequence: TGTGCCGTCACAGGGAGTAGCTACACCTTC. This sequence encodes CAVTGSSYTF.

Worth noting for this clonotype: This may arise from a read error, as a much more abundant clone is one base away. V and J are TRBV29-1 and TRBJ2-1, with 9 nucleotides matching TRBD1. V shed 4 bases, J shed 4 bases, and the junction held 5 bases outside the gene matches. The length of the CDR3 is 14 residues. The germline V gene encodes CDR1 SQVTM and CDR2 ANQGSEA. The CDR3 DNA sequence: TGCAGCGTTGGAGAAGGGACAGGGTACAATGAGCAGTTCTTC. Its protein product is CSVGEGTGYNEQFF.

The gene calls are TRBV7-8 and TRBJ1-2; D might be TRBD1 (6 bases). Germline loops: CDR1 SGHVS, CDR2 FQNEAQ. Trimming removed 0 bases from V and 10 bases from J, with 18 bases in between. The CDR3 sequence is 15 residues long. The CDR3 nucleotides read TGTGCCAGCAGCTTAGCGCTAGGGGGGGGAGGAGCCTACACCTTC. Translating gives CASSLALGGGGAYTF.

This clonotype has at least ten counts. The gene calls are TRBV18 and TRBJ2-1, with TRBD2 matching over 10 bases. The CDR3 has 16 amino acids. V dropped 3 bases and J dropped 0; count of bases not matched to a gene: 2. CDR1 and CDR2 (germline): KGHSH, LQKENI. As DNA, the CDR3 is TGTGCCAGCTCACCGAGACTAGCGGGCTCCTACAATGAGCAGTTCTTC. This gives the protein CASSPRLAGSYNEQFF.

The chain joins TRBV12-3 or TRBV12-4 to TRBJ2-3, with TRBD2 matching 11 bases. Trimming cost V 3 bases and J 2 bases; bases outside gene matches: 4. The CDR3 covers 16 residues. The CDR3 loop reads CASSFRLAGPTDTQYF. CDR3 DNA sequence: TGTGCCAGCAGTTTCCGACTAGCGGGACCCACAGATACGCAGTATTTT.

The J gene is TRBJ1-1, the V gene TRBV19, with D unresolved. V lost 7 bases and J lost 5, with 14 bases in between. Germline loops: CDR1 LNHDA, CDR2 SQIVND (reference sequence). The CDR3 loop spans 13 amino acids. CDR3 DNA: TGTGCCAGTATACCGACATCAAGGACTGAAGCTTTCTTT. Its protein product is CASIPTSRTEAFF.

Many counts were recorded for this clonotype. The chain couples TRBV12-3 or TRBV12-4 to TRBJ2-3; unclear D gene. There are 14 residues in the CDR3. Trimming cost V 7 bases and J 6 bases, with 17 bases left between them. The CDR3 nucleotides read TGTGCCAGCACTTATGCGGAAATCCCGGATACGCAGTATTTT. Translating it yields CASTYAEIPDTQYF.

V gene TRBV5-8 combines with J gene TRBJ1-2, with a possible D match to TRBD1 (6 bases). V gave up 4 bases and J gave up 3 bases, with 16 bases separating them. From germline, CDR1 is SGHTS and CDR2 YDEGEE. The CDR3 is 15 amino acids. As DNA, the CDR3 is TGTGCCAGCAGCACCCTGGGGGGCGTATACTATGGCTACACCTTC. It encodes CASSTLGGVYYGYTF.

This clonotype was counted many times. The CDR3 coding sequence is TGTGCCAGCAGTTTAGCCCAGGTCAATCAGCCCCAGCATTTT. This translates into CASSLAQVNQPQHF. V gene TRBV12-3 or TRBV12-4 combines with J gene TRBJ1-5; D remains unclear. Trimming cost V 0 bases and J 3 bases, with 6 bases left between them. The CDR3 covers 14 residues.

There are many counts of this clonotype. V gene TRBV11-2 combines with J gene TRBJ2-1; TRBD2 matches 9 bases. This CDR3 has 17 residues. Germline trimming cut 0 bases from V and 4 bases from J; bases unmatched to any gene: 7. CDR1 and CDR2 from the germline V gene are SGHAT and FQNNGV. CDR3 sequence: CASSLDLWTSEYNEQFF. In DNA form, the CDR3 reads TGTGCCAGCAGCTTAGATCTTTGGACTAGCGAGTACAATGAGCAGTTCTTC.

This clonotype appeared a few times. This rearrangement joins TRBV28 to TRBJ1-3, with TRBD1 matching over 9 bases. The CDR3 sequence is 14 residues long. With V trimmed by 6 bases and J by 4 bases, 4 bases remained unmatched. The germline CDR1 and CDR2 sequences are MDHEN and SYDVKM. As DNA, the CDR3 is TGTGCCAGCAGAGGGGACAGGGACGGAAACACCATATATTTT. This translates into CASRGDRDGNTIYF. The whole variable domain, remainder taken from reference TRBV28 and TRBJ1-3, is DVKVTQSSRYLVKRTGEKVFLECVQDMDHENMFWYRQDPGLGLRLIYFSYDVKMKEKGDIPEGYSVSREKKERFSLILESASTNQTSMYLCASRGDRDGNTIYFGEGSWLTVV.

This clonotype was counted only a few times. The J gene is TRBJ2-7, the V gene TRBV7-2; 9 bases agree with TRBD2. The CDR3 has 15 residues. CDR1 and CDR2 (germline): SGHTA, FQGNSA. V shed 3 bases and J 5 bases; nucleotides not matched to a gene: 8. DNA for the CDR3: TGTGCCAGCAGCTTCGCGGGACTAGCTGCCGACGAGCAGTACTTC. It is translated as CASSFAGLAADEQYF.

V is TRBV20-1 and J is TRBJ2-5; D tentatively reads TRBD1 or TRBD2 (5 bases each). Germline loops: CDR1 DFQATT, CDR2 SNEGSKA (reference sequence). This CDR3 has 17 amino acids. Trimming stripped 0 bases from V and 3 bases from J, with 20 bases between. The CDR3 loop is CSARDNDGPGPKETQYF. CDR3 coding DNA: TGCAGTGCTAGAGATAATGACGGACCGGGACCAAAAGAGACCCAGTACTTC.

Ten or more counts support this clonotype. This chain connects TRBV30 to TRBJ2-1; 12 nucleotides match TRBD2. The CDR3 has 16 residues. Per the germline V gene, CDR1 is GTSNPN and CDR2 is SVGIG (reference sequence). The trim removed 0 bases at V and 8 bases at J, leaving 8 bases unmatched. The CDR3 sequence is CAWSVGLAGIGDEQFF. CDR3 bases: TGTGCCTGGAGTGTAGGACTAGCGGGAATTGGAGATGAGCAGTTCTTC.

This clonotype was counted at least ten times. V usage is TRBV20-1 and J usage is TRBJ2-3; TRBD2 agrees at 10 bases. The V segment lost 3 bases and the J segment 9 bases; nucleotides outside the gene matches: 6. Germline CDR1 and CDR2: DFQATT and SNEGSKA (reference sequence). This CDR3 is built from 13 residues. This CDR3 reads CSARSGGGFTQYF. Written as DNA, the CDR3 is TGCAGTGCTAGGAGCGGGGGGGGCTTCACGCAGTATTTT.

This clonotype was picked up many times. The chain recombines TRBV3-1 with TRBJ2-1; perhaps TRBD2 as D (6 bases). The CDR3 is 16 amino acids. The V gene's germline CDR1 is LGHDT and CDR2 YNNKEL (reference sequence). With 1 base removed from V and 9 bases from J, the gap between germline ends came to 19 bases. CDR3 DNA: TGTGCCAGCAGCCAAGGGGACTGGGCTGGGGGAAGTGAGCAGTTCTTC. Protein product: CASSQGDWAGGSEQFF.

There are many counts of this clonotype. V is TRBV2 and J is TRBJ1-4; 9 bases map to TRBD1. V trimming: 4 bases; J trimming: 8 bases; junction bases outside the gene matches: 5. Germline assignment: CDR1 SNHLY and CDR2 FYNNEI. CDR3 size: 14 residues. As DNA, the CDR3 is TGTGCCAGCAGTGCGGGACAGGGCAGAGAAAAACTGTTTTTT. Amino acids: CASSAGQGREKLFF.

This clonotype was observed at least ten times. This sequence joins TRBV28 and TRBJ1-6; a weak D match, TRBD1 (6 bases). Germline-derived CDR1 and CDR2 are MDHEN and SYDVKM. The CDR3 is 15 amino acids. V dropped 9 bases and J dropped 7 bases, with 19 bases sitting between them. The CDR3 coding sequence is TGTGCCAGTCGACGTAACGGGGGGACAAATTCACCCCTCCACTTT. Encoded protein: CASRRNGGTNSPLHF. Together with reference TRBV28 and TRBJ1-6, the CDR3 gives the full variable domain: DVKVTQSSRYLVKRTGEKVFLECVQDMDHENMFWYRQDPGLGLRLIYFSYDVKMKEKGDIPEGYSVSREKKERFSLILESASTNQTSMYLCASRRNGGTNSPLHFGNGTRLTVT.

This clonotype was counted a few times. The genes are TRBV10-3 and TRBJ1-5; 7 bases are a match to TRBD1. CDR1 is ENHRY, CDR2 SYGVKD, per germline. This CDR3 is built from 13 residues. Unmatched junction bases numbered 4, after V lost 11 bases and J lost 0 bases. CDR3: CADRAYSNQPQHF. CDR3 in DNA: TGTGCCGACAGGGCCTATAGCAATCAGCCCCAGCATTTT.

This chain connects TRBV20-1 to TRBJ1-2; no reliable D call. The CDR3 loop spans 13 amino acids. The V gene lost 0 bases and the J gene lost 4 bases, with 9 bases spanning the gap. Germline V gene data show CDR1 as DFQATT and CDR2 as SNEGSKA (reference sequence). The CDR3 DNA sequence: TGCAGTGCTAGAGATGGACGGATCTATGGCTACACCTTC. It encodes CSARDGRIYGYTF.

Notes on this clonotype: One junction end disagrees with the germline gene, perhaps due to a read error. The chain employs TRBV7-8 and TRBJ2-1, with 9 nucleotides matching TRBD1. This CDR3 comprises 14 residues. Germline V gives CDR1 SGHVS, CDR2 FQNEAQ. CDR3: CASSLVGQGREQLF. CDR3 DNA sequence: TGTGCCAGCAGCTTAGTGGGACAGGGTCGAGAGCAGCTCTTC.

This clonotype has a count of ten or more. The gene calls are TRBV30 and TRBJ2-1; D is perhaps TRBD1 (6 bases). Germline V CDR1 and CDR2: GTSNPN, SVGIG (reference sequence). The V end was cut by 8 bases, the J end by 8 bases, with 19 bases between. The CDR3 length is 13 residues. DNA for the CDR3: TGTGCCAGAAAAAAGAGGGGGTCGGATGAGCAGTTCTTC. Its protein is CARKKRGSDEQFF.

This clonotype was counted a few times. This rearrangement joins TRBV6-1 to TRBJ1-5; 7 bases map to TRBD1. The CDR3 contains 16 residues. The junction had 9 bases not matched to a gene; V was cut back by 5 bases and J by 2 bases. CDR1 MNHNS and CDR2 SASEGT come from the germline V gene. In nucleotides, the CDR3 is TGTGCCAGCAGTTCCCGTCGGGGGACAGGCAATCAGCCCCAGCATTTT. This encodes CASSSRRGTGNQPQHF.